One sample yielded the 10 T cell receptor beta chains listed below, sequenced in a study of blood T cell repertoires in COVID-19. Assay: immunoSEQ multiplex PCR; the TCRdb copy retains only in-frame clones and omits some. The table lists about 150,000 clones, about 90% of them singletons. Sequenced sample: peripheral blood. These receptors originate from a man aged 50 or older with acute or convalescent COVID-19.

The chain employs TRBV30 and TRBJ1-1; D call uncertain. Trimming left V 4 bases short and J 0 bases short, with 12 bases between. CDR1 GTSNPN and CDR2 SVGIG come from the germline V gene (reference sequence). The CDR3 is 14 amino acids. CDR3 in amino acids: CAWTPGIMNTEAFF. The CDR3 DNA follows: TGTGCCTGGACCCCGGGTATAATGAACACTGAAGCTTTCTTT. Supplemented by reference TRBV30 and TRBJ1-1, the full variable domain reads SQTIHQWPATLVQPVGSPLSLECTVEGTSNPNLYWYRQAAGRGLQLLFYSVGIGQISSEVPQNLSASRPQDRQFILSSKKLLLSDSGFYLCAWTPGIMNTEAFFGQGTRLTVV.

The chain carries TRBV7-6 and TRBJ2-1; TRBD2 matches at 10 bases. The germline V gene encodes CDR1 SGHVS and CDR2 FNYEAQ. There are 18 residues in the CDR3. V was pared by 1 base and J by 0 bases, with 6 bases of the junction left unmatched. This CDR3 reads CASSLVVAGGSSYNEQFF. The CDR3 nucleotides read TGTGCCAGCAGCTTAGTTGTAGCGGGGGGAAGCTCCTACAATGAGCAGTTCTTC.

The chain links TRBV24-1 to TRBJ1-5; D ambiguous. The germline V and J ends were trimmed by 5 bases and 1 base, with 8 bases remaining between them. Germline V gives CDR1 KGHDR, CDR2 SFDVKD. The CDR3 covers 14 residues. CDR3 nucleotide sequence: TGTGCCACCAGTGCGAGGGAGAGCAATCAGCCCCAGCATTTT. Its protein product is CATSARESNQPQHF.

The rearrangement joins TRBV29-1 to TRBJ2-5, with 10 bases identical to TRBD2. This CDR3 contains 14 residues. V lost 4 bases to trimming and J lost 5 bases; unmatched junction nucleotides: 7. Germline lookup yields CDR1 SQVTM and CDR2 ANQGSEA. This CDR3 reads CSVVGSGRFETQYF. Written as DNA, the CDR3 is TGCAGCGTTGTAGGTAGCGGGAGGTTTGAGACCCAGTACTTC. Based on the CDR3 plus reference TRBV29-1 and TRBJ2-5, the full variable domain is SAVISQKPSRDICQRGTSLTIQCQVDSQVTMMFWYRQQPGQSLTLIATANQGSEATYESGFVIDKFPISRPNLTFSTLTVSNMSPEDSSIYLCSVVGSGRFETQYFGPGTRLLVL.

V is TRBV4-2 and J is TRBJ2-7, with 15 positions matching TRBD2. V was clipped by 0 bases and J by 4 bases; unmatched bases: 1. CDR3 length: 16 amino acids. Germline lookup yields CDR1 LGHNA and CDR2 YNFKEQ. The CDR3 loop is CASSQEGLAGGYEQYF. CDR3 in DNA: TGTGCCAGCAGCCAAGAGGGACTAGCGGGAGGTTACGAGCAGTACTTC.

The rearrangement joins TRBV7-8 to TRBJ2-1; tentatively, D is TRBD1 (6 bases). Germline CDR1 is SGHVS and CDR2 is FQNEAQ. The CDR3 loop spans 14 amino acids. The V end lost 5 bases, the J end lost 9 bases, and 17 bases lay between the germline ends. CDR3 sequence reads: CASSPQTGISEQFF. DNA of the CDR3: TGTGCCAGCAGCCCACAGACAGGTATCAGTGAGCAGTTCTTC. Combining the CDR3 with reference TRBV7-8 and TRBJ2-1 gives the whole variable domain GAGVSQSPRYKVAKRGQDVALRCDPISGHVSLFWYQQALGQGPEFLTYFQNEAQLDKSGLPSDRFFAERPEGSVSTLKIQRTQQEDSAVYLCASSPQTGISEQFFGPGTRLTVL.

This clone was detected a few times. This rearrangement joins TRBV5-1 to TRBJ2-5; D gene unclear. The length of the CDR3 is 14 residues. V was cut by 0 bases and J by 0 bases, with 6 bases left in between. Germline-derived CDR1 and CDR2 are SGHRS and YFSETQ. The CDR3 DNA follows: TGCGCCAGCAGCTTGGCCGGTAACCAAGAGACCCAGTACTTC. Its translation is CASSLAGNQETQYF.

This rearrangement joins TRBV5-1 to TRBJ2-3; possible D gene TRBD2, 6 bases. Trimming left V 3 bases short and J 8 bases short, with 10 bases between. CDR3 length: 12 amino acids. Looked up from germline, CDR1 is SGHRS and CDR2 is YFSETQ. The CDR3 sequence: CASSSTEGTQYF. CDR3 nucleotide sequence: TGCGCCAGCAGCTCCACGGAGGGTACGCAGTATTTT.

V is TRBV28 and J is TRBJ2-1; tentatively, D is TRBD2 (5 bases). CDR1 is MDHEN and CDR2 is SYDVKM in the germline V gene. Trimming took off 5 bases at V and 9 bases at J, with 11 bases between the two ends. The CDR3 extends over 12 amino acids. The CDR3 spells CASSPLAVEQFF. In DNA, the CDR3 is TGTGCCAGCAGTCCTCTAGCCGTTGAGCAGTTCTTC. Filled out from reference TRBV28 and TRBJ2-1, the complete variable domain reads DVKVTQSSRYLVKRTGEKVFLECVQDMDHENMFWYRQDPGLGLRLIYFSYDVKMKEKGDIPEGYSVSREKKERFSLILESASTNQTSMYLCASSPLAVEQFFGPGTRLTVL.

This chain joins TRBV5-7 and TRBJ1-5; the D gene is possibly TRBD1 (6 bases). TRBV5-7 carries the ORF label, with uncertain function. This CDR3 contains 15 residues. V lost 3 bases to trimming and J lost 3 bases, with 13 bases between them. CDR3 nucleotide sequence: TGTGCCAGCAGCTCCAAACAGGGAATCAATCAGCCCCAGCATTTT. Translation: CASSSKQGINQPQHF.